These 13 T cell receptor beta chains were sequenced from one sample in a study of PD-L1 blockade in urothelial cancer. Time point noted: peripheral blood 6 weeks after treatment start. The data were produced by immunoSEQ multiplex PCR, yet TCRdb's version contains in-frame clones alone and is incomplete. The sample yields roughly 45,000 clones, approximately 80% seen once. The sequences come from PBMCs, collected around atezolizumab (anti-PD-L1) treatment. The receptors shown here come from a man between 65 and 85 years old with urothelial cancer.

The chain uses TRBV6-4 and TRBJ2-1; 11 bases line up with TRBD2. The CDR3 length is 14 residues. Germline loops: CDR1 MRHNA, CDR2 SNTAGT. V was clipped by 6 bases and J by 7 bases; unmatched bases: 5. The CDR3 sequence is CASSPGLAVNEQFF. As DNA, the CDR3 is TGTGCCAGCAGCCCGGGACTAGCGGTGAATGAGCAGTTCTTC.

CDR3 residues: CASSPSPRGREQYF. In nucleotides, the CDR3 is TGTGCCAGCAGTCCATCTCCTCGGGGTAGGGAGCAGTACTTC. The chain couples TRBV28 to TRBJ2-7; TRBD2 might be the D (5 bases). V gave up 5 bases and J gave up 7 bases, with 18 bases separating them. Germline-derived CDR1 and CDR2 are MDHEN and SYDVKM. The CDR3 has 14 amino acids.

The J gene is TRBJ1-5, the V gene TRBV5-1; the match to TRBD1 covers 7 bases. Germline CDR1 is SGHRS and CDR2 is YFSETQ. V trimming: 1 base; J trimming: 0 bases; junction bases outside the gene matches: 4. CDR3 size: 16 residues. The CDR3 spells CASSLTGDHSNQPQHF. The CDR3 DNA reads as TGCGCCAGCAGCTTGACAGGGGACCATAGCAATCAGCCCCAGCATTTT. The full variable domain, with the rest looked up from reference TRBV5-1 and TRBJ1-5, is KAGVTQTPRYLIKTRGQQVTLSCSPISGHRSVSWYQQTPGQGLQFLFEYFSETQRNKGNFPGRFSGRQFSNSRSEMNVSTLELGDSALYLCASSLTGDHSNQPQHFGDGTRLSIL.

This clone appeared a single time. The chain has TRBV19 and TRBJ2-4; 7 positions match TRBD2. CDR3 length equals 15 residues. CDR1 is LNHDA and CDR2 is SQIVND in the germline V gene (reference sequence). V shed 9 bases and J 9 bases; nucleotides not matched to a gene: 17. CDR3 residues: CASKEGGPFHSIQYF. The CDR3 coding sequence is TGTGCCAGCAAGGAGGGAGGGCCGTTTCATAGCATTCAGTACTTC. The entire variable domain, with the rest obtained from reference TRBV19 and TRBJ2-4, is as follows: DGGITQSPKYLFRKEGQNVTLSCEQNLNHDAMYWYRQDPGQGLRLIYYSQIVNDFQKGDIAEGYSVSREKKESFPLTVTSAQKNPTAFYLCASKEGGPFHSIQYFGAGTRLSVL.

The V call is TRBV5-4, the J call TRBJ2-6; 10 bases match TRBD1. CDR3 length: 15 residues. With 4 bases clipped from V and 2 bases from J, the junction kept 0 bases outside the gene matches. Germline V gene data show CDR1 as SGHNT and CDR2 as YYREEE (reference sequence). Here the CDR3 reads CASSGTGAGANVLTF. The CDR3 nucleotides are TGTGCCAGCAGCGGGACAGGGGCTGGGGCCAACGTCCTGACTTTC.

The rearrangement uses TRBV29-1 and TRBJ2-1; 11 bases are a match to TRBD2. This CDR3 spans 14 amino acids. Trimming cost V 3 bases and J 7 bases; bases outside gene matches: 5. The germline CDR1 and CDR2 sequences are SQVTM and ANQGSEA. For the CDR3, the DNA is TGCAGCGTTGACACCGCTAGCGGGAGGAATGAGCAGTTCTTC. Its translation: CSVDTASGRNEQFF.

The chain recombines TRBV7-8 with TRBJ2-3; 7 bases match TRBD2. Per germline, CDR1 SGHVS and CDR2 FQNEAQ. The ends lost 5 bases at V and 0 bases at J; junction bases unmatched: 5. The CDR3 sequence is 15 residues long. The CDR3 DNA reads as TGTGCCAGCAGCATGACTAGCCTGAGCACAGATACGCAGTATTTT. Protein: CASSMTSLSTDTQYF.

The chain carries TRBV9 and TRBJ2-5; 11 nucleotides match TRBD2. With 4 bases clipped from V and 4 bases from J, the junction kept 9 bases outside the gene matches. Looked up from germline, CDR1 is SGDLS and CDR2 is YYNGEE. The CDR3 totals 16 residues. CDR3 protein: CASSSGLADWGETQYF. As DNA, the CDR3 is TGTGCCAGCAGCTCGGGACTAGCGGATTGGGGAGAGACCCAGTACTTC.

This rearrangement joins TRBV25-1 to TRBJ1-1; TRBD1 aligns across 9 bases. V lost 8 bases to trimming and J lost 13 bases; unmatched junction nucleotides: 8. Germline CDR1 MGHDK, CDR2 SYGVNS. The CDR3 consists of 11 residues. The CDR3 region is CASFRDRVFFF. Here the CDR3 DNA reads TGTGCCAGCTTTCGGGACAGGGTGTTTTTCTTT.

This chain uses TRBV18 with TRBJ2-7; 10 nucleotides match TRBD2. V shed 6 bases, J shed 3 bases, and the junction held 17 bases outside the gene matches. CDR1 and CDR2 from the germline V gene are KGHSH and LQKENI. The CDR3 sequence is 18 residues long. This chain's CDR3 is CASSWTGPRSGRVYEQYF. The CDR3 DNA is TGTGCCAGCTCCTGGACAGGGCCACGGAGCGGGAGGGTCTACGAGCAGTACTTC.

The chain uses TRBV18 and TRBJ2-1; D is unclear. V gave up 3 bases and J gave up 0 bases, with 6 bases separating them. The CDR3 extends over 14 amino acids. CDR1 is KGHSH, CDR2 LQKENI, per germline. DNA of the CDR3: TGTGCCAGCTCACCCTTTAGCTCCTACAATGAGCAGTTCTTC. Protein: CASSPFSSYNEQFF.

The CDR3 reads CASRDQGVIGQPQHF. CDR3 DNA sequence: TGTGCCAGCAGAGACCAAGGAGTTATTGGTCAGCCCCAGCATTTT. The gene calls are TRBV6-1 and TRBJ1-5, with D unclear. CDR3 size: 15 residues. Germline assignment: CDR1 MNHNS and CDR2 SASEGT. Trimming removed 6 bases from V and 6 bases from J, with 18 bases in between.

The rearrangement links TRBV21-1 to TRBJ2-7; TRBD2 is taken as the D call from the table, unchecked against the DNA. TRBV21-1 has pseudogene status. The CDR3 totals 16 residues. The chain's CDR3 is CASSKEDTEVEGEQYF. For the CDR3, the DNA is TGTGCCAGCAGCAAAGAGGATACGGAGGTCGAGGGCGAGCAGTACTTC.